The clone carrying this T cell receptor beta chain was seen only a few times. Its target is unknown. This sample was taken from a study of early T cells in non-severe SARS-CoV-2 infection. Turning to the study itself: Sequencing of bulk RNA from unsorted whole blood was done, without chain pairing. Study outcomes and limitations: VDJdb-based annotation leaned toward anti-spike CD8 responses and missed private and CD4 specificities.

cDNA molecules, individually, were tagged with unique molecular identifiers. TCRdb reanalysed the 5' RACE reads using MiXCR and keeps one entry per CDR3 protein. The repertoire consists of fewer than 70,000 distinct CDR3 sequences, with 3.5% to 6% occurring once and the leading ten covering under 4%. This receptor was taken from an adult who was a healthcare worker with PCR-confirmed SARS-CoV-2 infection or an uninfected control (not recorded which). The donor label of this sample is uncertain. This specimen was whole blood, taken at baseline.

The CDR3 spells CSATAGYGYTF. CDR3 DNA sequence: TGCAGTGCCACGGCCGGGTATGGCTACACCTTC. This sequence joins TRBV20-1 and TRBJ1-2; D is undetermined. The CDR3 contains 11 residues. The V gene's germline CDR1 is DFQATT and CDR2 SNEGSKA (reference sequence). The germline V and J ends were trimmed by 6 bases and 5 bases, with 10 bases remaining between them.